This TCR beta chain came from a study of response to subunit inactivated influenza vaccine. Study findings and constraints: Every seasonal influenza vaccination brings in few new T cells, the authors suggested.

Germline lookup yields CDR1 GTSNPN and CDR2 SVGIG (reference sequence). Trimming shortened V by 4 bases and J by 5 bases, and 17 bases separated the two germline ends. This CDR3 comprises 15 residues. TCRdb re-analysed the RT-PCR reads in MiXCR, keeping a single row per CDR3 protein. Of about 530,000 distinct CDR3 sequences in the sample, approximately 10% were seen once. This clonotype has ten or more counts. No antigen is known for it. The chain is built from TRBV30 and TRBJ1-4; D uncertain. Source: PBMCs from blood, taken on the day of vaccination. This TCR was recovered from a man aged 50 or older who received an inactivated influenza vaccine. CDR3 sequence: CAWTPGMGWNEKLFF. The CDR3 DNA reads TGTGCCTGGACACCCGGGATGGGGTGGAATGAAAAACTGTTTTTT.